This TCR beta chain stems from a study of blood T cell repertoires in COVID-19. Study-level information: The analysed material was cDNA or gDNA that came from T cells, B-cell-depleted T cells, or PBMCs.

Sequencing used immunoSEQ multiplex PCR; TCRdb keeps in-frame clones, though not all of them. The sample holds under 140,000 clones; nearly 90% are singletons and the top ten take around 4.9%. The TCR was taken from a human donor in a cohort sampled during active COVID-19. Sequenced input: peripheral blood.

The CDR3 sequence is CASSFGGGVGYGYTF. The CDR3 coding sequence is TGTGCCAGCAGCTTTGGTGGGGGCGTGGGCTATGGCTACACCTTC. The V gene is TRBV7-9, the J gene TRBJ1-2; D may be TRBD1 (6 bases). The V end lost 3 bases, the J end lost 4 bases, and 15 bases lay between the germline ends. The CDR3 is 15 residues long. CDR1 is SEHNR, CDR2 FQNEAQ, per germline (reference sequence).